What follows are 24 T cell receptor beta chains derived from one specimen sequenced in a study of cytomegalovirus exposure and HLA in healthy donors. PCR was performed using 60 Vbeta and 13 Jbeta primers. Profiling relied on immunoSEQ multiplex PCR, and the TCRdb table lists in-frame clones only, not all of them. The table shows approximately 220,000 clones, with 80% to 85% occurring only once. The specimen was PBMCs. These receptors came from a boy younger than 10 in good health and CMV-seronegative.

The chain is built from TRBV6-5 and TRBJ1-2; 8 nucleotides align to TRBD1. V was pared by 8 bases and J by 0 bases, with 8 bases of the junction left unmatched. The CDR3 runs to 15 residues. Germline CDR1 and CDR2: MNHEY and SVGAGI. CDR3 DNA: TGTGCCAGCGGCGGACAGGGCCTAGCTAACTATGGCTACACCTTC. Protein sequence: CASGGQGLANYGYTF.

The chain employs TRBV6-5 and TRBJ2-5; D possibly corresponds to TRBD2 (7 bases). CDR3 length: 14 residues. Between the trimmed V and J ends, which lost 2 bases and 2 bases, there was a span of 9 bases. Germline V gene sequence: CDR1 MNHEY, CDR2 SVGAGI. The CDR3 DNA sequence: TGTGCCAGCAGTTACAAGGGGGGGCAAGAGACCCAGTACTTC. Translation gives CASSYKGGQETQYF.

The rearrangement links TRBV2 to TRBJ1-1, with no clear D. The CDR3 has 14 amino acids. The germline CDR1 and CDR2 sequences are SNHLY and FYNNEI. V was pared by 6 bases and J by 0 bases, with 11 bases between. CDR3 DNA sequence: TGTGCCAGCAGGCCGACATCCATGAACACTGAAGCTTTCTTT. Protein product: CASRPTSMNTEAFF.

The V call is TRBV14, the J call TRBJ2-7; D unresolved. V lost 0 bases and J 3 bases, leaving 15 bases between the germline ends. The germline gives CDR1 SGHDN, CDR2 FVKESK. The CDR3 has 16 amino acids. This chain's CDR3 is CASSQDSDSQDYEQYF. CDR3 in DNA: TGTGCCAGCAGCCAAGACTCAGATTCCCAGGACTACGAGCAGTACTTC.

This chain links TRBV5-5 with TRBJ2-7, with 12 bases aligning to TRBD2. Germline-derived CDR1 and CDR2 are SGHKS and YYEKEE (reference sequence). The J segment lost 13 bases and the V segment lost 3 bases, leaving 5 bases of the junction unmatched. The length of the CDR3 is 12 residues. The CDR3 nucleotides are TGTGCCAGCAGCTCGGGACTAGCGGGCGCTTACTTC. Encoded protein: CASSSGLAGAYF.

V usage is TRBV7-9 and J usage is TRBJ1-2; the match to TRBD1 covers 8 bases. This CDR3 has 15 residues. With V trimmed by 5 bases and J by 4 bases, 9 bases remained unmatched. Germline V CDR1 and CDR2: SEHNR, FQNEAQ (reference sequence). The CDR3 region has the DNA TGTGCCAGCAGCAAGGTTGGACAGGGAGGCTATGGCTACACCTTC. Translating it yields CASSKVGQGGYGYTF.

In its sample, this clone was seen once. The CDR3 DNA reads TGTGCCAGCAGCTTAAGACTAGCGGGGGCTACCTACAATGAGCAGTTCTTC. Its translation: CASSLRLAGATYNEQFF. The chain joins TRBV13 to TRBJ2-1; 12 nucleotides align to TRBD2. The CDR3 loop spans 17 amino acids. Looked up from germline, CDR1 is PRHDT and CDR2 is FYEKMQ (reference sequence). V was clipped by 2 bases and J by 2 bases; unmatched bases: 4.

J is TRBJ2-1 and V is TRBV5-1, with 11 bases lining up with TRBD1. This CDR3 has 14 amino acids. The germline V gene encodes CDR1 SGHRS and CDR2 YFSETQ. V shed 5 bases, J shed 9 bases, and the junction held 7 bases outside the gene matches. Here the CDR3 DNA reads TGCGCCAGCAGAGGGACAGGGGGTATAGGTGAGCAGTTCTTC. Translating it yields CASRGTGGIGEQFF.

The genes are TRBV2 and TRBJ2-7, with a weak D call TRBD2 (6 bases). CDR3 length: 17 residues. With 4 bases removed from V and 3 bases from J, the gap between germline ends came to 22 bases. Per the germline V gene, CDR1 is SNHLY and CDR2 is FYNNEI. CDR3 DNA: TGTGCCAGCAGTGCATCTAGAATACTAGCAGACTACTACGAGCAGTACTTC. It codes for CASSASRILADYYEQYF.

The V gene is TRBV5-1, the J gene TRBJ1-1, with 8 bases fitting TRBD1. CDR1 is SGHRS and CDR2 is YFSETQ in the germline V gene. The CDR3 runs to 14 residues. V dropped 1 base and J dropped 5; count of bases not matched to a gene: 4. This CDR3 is CASSLSGGGTEAFF. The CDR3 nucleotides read TGCGCCAGCAGCTTGTCAGGGGGCGGGACTGAAGCTTTCTTT.

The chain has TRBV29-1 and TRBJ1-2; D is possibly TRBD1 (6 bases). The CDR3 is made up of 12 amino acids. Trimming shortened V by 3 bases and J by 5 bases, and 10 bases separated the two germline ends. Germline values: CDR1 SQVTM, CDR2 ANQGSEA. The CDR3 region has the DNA TGCAGCGTTGACGGGACATTATATGGCTACACCTTC. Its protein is CSVDGTLYGYTF.

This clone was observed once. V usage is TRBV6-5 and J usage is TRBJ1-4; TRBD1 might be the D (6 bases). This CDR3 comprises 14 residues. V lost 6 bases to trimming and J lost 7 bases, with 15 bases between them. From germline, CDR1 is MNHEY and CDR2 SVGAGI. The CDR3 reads CASRSTGPVEKLFF. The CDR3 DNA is TGTGCCAGCAGGTCCACAGGGCCGGTTGAAAAACTGTTTTTT.

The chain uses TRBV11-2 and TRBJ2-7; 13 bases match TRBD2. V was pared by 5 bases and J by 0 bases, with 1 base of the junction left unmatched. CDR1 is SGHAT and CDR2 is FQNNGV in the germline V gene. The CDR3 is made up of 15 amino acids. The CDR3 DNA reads TGTGCCAGCAGCGGGACTAGCGGGATCTCCTACGAGCAGTACTTC. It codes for CASSGTSGISYEQYF. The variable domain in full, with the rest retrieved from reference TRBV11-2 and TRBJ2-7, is EAGVAQSPRYKIIEKRQSVAFWCNPISGHATLYWYQQILGQGPKLLIQFQNNGVVDDSQLPKDRFSAERLKGVDSTLKIQPAKLEDSAVYLCASSGTSGISYEQYFGPGTRLTVT.

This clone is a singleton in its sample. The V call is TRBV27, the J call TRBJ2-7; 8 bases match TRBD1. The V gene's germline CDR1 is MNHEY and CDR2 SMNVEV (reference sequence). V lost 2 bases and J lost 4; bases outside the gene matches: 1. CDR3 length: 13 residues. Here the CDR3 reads CASSLRQGYEQYF. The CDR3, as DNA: TGTGCCAGCAGTTTACGACAGGGGTACGAGCAGTACTTC.

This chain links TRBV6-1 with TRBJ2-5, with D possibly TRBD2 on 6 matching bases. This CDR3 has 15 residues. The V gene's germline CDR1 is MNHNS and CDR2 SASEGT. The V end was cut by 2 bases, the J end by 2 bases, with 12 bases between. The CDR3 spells CASSEHTGTQETQYF. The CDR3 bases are TGTGCCAGCAGTGAACACACCGGGACTCAAGAGACCCAGTACTTC.

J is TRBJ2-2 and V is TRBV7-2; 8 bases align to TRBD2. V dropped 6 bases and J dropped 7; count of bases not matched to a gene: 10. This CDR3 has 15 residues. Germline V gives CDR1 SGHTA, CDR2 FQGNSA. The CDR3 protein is CASRRGGGSSGELFF. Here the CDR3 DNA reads TGTGCCAGCAGGAGGGGCGGGGGGTCGAGCGGGGAGCTGTTTTTT.

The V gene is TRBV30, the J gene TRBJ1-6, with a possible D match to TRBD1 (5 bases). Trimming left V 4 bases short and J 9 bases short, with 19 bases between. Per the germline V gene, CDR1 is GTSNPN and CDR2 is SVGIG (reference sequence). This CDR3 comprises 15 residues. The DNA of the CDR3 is TGTGCCTGGACTCGACAGTCCCTCGAGAGTTCACCCCTCCACTTT. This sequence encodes CAWTRQSLESSPLHF.

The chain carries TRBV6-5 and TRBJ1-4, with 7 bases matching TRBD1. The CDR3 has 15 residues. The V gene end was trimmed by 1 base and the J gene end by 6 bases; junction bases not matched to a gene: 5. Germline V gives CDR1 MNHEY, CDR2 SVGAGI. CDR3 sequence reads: CASSYFYDRDEKLFF. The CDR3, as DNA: TGTGCCAGCAGTTACTTTTACGACAGGGATGAAAAACTGTTTTTT.

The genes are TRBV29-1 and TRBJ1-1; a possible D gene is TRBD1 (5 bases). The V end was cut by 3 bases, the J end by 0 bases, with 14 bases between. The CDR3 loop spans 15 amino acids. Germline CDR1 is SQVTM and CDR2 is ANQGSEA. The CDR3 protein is CSVEPLRGMNTEAFF. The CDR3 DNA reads TGCAGCGTTGAGCCCCTCCGGGGGATGAACACTGAAGCTTTCTTT.

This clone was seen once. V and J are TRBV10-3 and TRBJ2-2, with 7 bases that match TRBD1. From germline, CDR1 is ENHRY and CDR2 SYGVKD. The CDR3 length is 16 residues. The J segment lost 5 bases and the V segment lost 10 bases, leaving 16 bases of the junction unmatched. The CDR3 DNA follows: TGTGCCACACTACCCGAGGGCAGGGGGTATACCGGGGAGCTGTTTTTT. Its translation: CATLPEGRGYTGELFF.

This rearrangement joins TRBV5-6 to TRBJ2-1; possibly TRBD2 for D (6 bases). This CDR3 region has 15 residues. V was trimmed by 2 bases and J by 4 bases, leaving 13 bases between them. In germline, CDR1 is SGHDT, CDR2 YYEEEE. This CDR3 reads CASSFRAGTYNEQFF. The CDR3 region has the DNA TGTGCCAGCAGCTTTAGGGCGGGAACGTACAATGAGCAGTTCTTC.

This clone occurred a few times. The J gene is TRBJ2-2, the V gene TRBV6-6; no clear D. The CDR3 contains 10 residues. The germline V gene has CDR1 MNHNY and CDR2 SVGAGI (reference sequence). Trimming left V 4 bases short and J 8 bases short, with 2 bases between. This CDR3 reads CASSLGELFF. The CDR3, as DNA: TGTGCCAGCAGTTTAGGGGAGCTGTTTTTT.

The CDR3 nucleotides read TGTGCCAGCAGCGCAAGGACTAGCGGGAGAGGTAGAGAGACCCAGTACTTC. It codes for CASSARTSGRGRETQYF. The genes are TRBV5-4 and TRBJ2-5, with 13 positions matching TRBD2. J lost 4 bases, V lost 4 bases, and 10 bases had no gene match. The CDR3 loop spans 17 amino acids. The germline V gene encodes CDR1 SGHNT and CDR2 YYREEE (reference sequence).

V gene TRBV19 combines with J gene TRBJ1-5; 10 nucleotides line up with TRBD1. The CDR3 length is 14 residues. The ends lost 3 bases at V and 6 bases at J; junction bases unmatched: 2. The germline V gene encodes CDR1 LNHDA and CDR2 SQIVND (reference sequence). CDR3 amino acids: CASSMGQGFQPQHF. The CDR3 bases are TGTGCCAGTAGTATGGGACAGGGGTTTCAGCCCCAGCATTTT.